Listed below are T cell receptor beta chains from one sample, sequenced in a study of blood T cell repertoires in COVID-19. The protocol was immunoSEQ multiplex PCR, while the TCRdb copy is restricted to in-frame clones and leaves out a portion. The sample consists of approximately 260,000 clones, approximately 83% of them appearing once. The specimen sequenced was peripheral blood. These receptors were obtained from a woman in her sixties or seventies with acute or convalescent COVID-19. Both conserved end residues are part of each CDR3. The D gene is left open where the match is weak. Expanded clones are given a class, and other clones once, few, many or no size at all.

clone size	V gene	J gene	D gene	CDR3 protein	CDR3 DNA
.	TRBV6-5	TRBJ1-1	.	CASAIDGRVNTEAFF	TGTGCCAGCGCAATCGATGGTCGGGTGAACACTGAAGCTTTCTTT
.	TRBV7-2	TRBJ2-1	TRBD2	CASSLVAGGPYNEQFF	TGTGCCAGCAGCTTAGTAGCGGGGGGGCCGTACAATGAGCAGTTCTTC
.	TRBV6-5	TRBJ2-1	TRBD2	CASSMSGTSPNEQFF	TGTGCCAGCAGTATGTCCGGGACTAGTCCCAATGAGCAGTTCTTC
.	TRBV5-1	TRBJ2-2	.	CASTNRFTNTGELFF	TGCGCCAGCACCAACAGATTCACGAACACCGGGGAGCTGTTTTTT
.	TRBV6-6	TRBJ1-1	.	CASSYSDTEAFF	TGTGCCAGCAGTTACTCCGACACTGAAGCTTTCTTT
.	TRBV5-1	TRBJ2-7	TRBD1	CASSRTGGGPYEQYF	TGCGCCAGCAGCAGGACAGGGGGAGGTCCGTACGAGCAGTACTTC
.	TRBV24-1	TRBJ1-2	.	CATSEISGGGYTF	TGTGCCACCAGTGAGATCAGCGGGGGGGGCTACACCTTC
.	TRBV29-1	TRBJ2-7	TRBD1	CSVEGTGGYEQYF	TGCAGCGTTGAAGGGACAGGGGGCTACGAGCAGTACTTC
.	TRBV11-1	TRBJ1-1	.	CASSQGRETEAFF	TGTGCCAGCAGCCAGGGGCGGGAGACTGAAGCTTTCTTT
.	TRBV9	TRBJ1-2	.	CASSVLPGISGYGYTF	TGTGCCAGCAGCGTTTTACCCGGGATCTCGGGCTATGGCTACACCTTC
.	TRBV11-2	TRBJ1-1	.	CASSRQGAGTEAFF	TGTGCCAGCAGCCGGCAGGGAGCGGGCACTGAAGCTTTCTTT
.	TRBV4-2	TRBJ2-3	.	CASSRTSTDTQYF	TGTGCCAGCAGCCGGACTAGCACAGATACGCAGTATTTT
.	TRBV6-1	TRBJ2-7	TRBD1	CASSESGRGSSYEQYF	TGTGCCAGCAGTGAAAGCGGCAGGGGGAGCTCCTACGAGCAGTACTTC
.	TRBV5-5	TRBJ1-5	.	CASSAGAVNQPQHF	TGTGCCAGCAGCGCGGGGGCGGTCAATCAGCCCCAGCATTTT
.	TRBV29-1	TRBJ2-1	TRBD2	CSGDLGSGGFNEQFF	TGCAGCGGGGACCTGGGTAGCGGGGGGTTCAATGAGCAGTTCTTC
.	TRBV5-1	TRBJ2-1	.	CASSLVQGGSSYNEQFF	TGCGCCAGCAGCTTGGTGCAGGGCGGTAGTTCCTACAATGAGCAGTTCTTC
.	TRBV12-3/TRBV12-4	TRBJ1-5	.	CASSFSGNQPQHF	TGTGCCAGCAGTTTCTCAGGAAATCAGCCCCAGCATTTT
.	TRBV2	TRBJ2-1	.	CASRAERGRSYNEQFF	TGTGCCAGCAGGGCAGAAAGGGGCAGGTCCTACAATGAGCAGTTCTTC
.	TRBV7-9	TRBJ1-3	TRBD1	CASSLDGTGVFGNTIYF	TGTGCCAGCAGCTTAGATGGGACAGGGGTTTTCGGAAACACCATATATTTT
.	TRBV6-5	TRBJ1-4	.	CASTSEGSYRKLFF	TGTGCCAGTACCTCGGAGGGGTCGTATAGAAAACTGTTTTTT
.	TRBV6-5	TRBJ1-1	TRBD1	CASSYSRQGRTEAFF	TGTGCCAGCAGTTACTCGAGACAGGGAAGGACTGAAGCTTTCTTT
.	TRBV5-4	TRBJ2-1	.	CASSFSGQGPNNEQFF	TGTGCCAGCAGCTTCAGTGGGCAGGGGCCTAACAATGAGCAGTTCTTC
.	TRBV2	TRBJ1-5	TRBD1	CASGDRDSKQPQHF	TGTGCCAGCGGGGACAGGGACTCCAAACAGCCCCAGCATTTT
.	TRBV7-7	TRBJ2-1	TRBD2	CASSPTSGGASEQFF	TGTGCCAGCAGCCCTACTAGCGGGGGGGCCTCTGAGCAGTTCTTC
few	TRBV6-5	TRBJ2-7	.	CASRPSGPEQYF	TGTGCCAGCCGTCCGAGCGGTCCCGAGCAGTACTTC
.	TRBV11-2	TRBJ2-5	.	CASSAQRSETQYF	TGTGCCAGCAGCGCACAGCGGTCCGAGACCCAGTACTTC
.	TRBV5-4	TRBJ2-5	.	CASSLIGTHQETQYF	TGTGCCAGCAGCTTGATAGGGACTCACCAAGAGACCCAGTACTTC